The rows below give T cell receptor beta chains drawn from one sample of a study of long-term antiretroviral therapy in people with HIV. Here immunoSEQ multiplex PCR was the method, and the copy in TCRdb shows in-frame clones only, minus some. This table has about 20,000 clones, around 82% appearing once. The sample consisted of unsorted PBMCs, taken 2.9 years after starting antiretroviral therapy. The receptors originated from a woman in her 30s with HIV. Each CDR3 is given with its conserved first and last residue. Fields, in order: D gene, J gene, clone size, V gene, CDR3 protein, CDR3 DNA. A D gene is named only where the DNA matches it firmly. Not all rows give a size; the values are once, few, many and, for expanded clones, a class.

D gene: TRBD1; J gene: TRBJ1-2; clone size: few; V gene: TRBV6-1; CDR3 protein: CASSEGPQGEDGYTF; CDR3 DNA: TGTGCCAGCAGTGAAGGGCCGCAGGGGGAGGATGGCTACACCTTC
D gene: -; J gene: TRBJ2-2; clone size: -; V gene: TRBV7-3; CDR3 protein: CASSPKLGMVAGELFF; CDR3 DNA: TGTGCCAGCAGCCCGAAGCTAGGAATGGTTGCCGGGGAGCTGTTTTTT
D gene: -; J gene: TRBJ2-7; clone size: once; V gene: TRBV30; CDR3 protein: CAWKGFREQYF; CDR3 DNA: TGTGCCTGGAAGGGGTTTCGCGAGCAGTACTTC
D gene: TRBD2; J gene: TRBJ2-5; clone size: -; V gene: TRBV6-1; CDR3 protein: CASSESLAGGLRMETQYF; CDR3 DNA: TGTGCCAGCAGTGAAAGCCTAGCGGGGGGCCTTCGCATGGAGACCCAGTACTTC
D gene: -; J gene: TRBJ2-2; clone size: once; V gene: TRBV15; CDR3 protein: CATSGTNTGELFF; CDR3 DNA: TGTGCCACCAGCGGAACAAATACCGGGGAGCTGTTTTTT
D gene: -; J gene: TRBJ1-2; clone size: -; V gene: TRBV6-6; CDR3 protein: CASRDRGYGYTF; CDR3 DNA: TGTGCCAGCAGGGACAGAGGCTATGGCTACACCTTC
D gene: TRBD2; J gene: TRBJ2-2; clone size: -; V gene: TRBV25-1; CDR3 protein: CASQSGRGTGELFF; CDR3 DNA: TGTGCCAGCCAATCAGGGAGGGGCACCGGGGAGCTGTTTTTT
D gene: TRBD1; J gene: TRBJ1-2; clone size: once; V gene: TRBV9; CDR3 protein: CASSYPQDRGNYGYTF; CDR3 DNA: TGTGCCAGCAGCTACCCTCAAGACAGGGGTAACTATGGCTACACCTTC
D gene: -; J gene: TRBJ1-1; clone size: -; V gene: TRBV6-5; CDR3 protein: CASSRGVNTEAFF; CDR3 DNA: TGTGCCAGCAGTCGAGGAGTGAACACTGAAGCTTTCTTT
D gene: -; J gene: TRBJ2-7; clone size: -; V gene: TRBV7-7; CDR3 protein: CASSSNEGTGEQYF; CDR3 DNA: TGTGCCAGCAGCTCGAATGAGGGTACGGGCGAGCAGTACTTC
D gene: -; J gene: TRBJ2-5; clone size: -; V gene: TRBV9; CDR3 protein: CASTRNPSGETQYF; CDR3 DNA: TGTGCCAGCACCCGAAATCCCTCCGGTGAGACCCAGTACTTC
D gene: -; J gene: TRBJ2-3; clone size: -; V gene: TRBV9; CDR3 protein: CASSVRDGNTDTQYF; CDR3 DNA: TGTGCCAGCAGCGTCCGGGACGGAAACACAGATACGCAGTATTTT
D gene: -; J gene: TRBJ2-2; clone size: -; V gene: TRBV11-1; CDR3 protein: CASSLGWGNTGELFF; CDR3 DNA: TGTGCCAGCAGCCTAGGGTGGGGAAACACCGGGGAGCTGTTTTTT
D gene: -; J gene: TRBJ1-4; clone size: -; V gene: TRBV9; CDR3 protein: CASSEGEGLATNEKLFF; CDR3 DNA: TGTGCCAGCAGCGAGGGGGAGGGGCTGGCAACTAATGAAAAACTGTTTTTT
D gene: -; J gene: TRBJ2-6; clone size: -; V gene: TRBV5-6; CDR3 protein: CASSSPSEANVLTF; CDR3 DNA: TGTGCCAGCAGCTCGCCTTCTGAGGCCAACGTCCTGACTTTC
D gene: -; J gene: TRBJ2-7; clone size: -; V gene: TRBV11-2; CDR3 protein: CASSWALAYEQYF; CDR3 DNA: TGTGCCAGCAGCTGGGCCCTTGCCTACGAGCAGTACTTC
D gene: TRBD1; J gene: TRBJ2-7; clone size: -; V gene: TRBV6-6; CDR3 protein: CASSYAATGILYEQYF; CDR3 DNA: TGTGCCAGCAGTTACGCCGCGACAGGGATTTTGTACGAGCAGTACTTC
D gene: TRBD1; J gene: TRBJ1-3; clone size: -; V gene: TRBV15; CDR3 protein: CATSRFDRVVGNTIYF; CDR3 DNA: TGTGCCACCAGCAGATTCGACAGGGTGGTTGGAAACACCATATATTTT
D gene: -; J gene: TRBJ2-3; clone size: -; V gene: TRBV7-3; CDR3 protein: CASSLVGQSQYF; CDR3 DNA: TGTGCCAGCAGCTTAGTCGGTCAGTCGCAGTATTTT
D gene: TRBD1; J gene: TRBJ2-1; clone size: -; V gene: TRBV2; CDR3 protein: CASLDREVSEQFF; CDR3 DNA: TGTGCCAGCCTTGACAGGGAAGTATCTGAGCAGTTCTTC
D gene: -; J gene: TRBJ1-6; clone size: few; V gene: TRBV4-1; CDR3 protein: CARRHSSYNSPLHF; CDR3 DNA: TGCGCCAGGAGACATAGCTCCTATAATTCACCCCTCCACTTT
D gene: -; J gene: TRBJ2-1; clone size: -; V gene: TRBV6-5; CDR3 protein: CASSWTGTSYNEQFF; CDR3 DNA: TGTGCCAGCAGTTGGACCGGGACGAGCTACAATGAGCAGTTCTTC
D gene: -; J gene: TRBJ1-2; clone size: -; V gene: TRBV9; CDR3 protein: CASSPRVQGNGGYTF; CDR3 DNA: TGTGCCAGCAGCCCCCGGGTCCAGGGTAACGGGGGCTACACCTTC
D gene: -; J gene: TRBJ1-2; clone size: -; V gene: TRBV6-5; CDR3 protein: CASSPGTPGLYGYTF; CDR3 DNA: TGTGCCAGCAGTCCAGGGACTCCGGGGCTCTATGGCTACACCTTC
D gene: -; J gene: TRBJ1-3; clone size: -; V gene: TRBV9; CDR3 protein: CASSPYPQGTGNTIYF; CDR3 DNA: TGTGCCAGCAGCCCATACCCTCAGGGAACTGGAAACACCATATATTTT
D gene: -; J gene: TRBJ1-5; clone size: once; V gene: TRBV29-1; CDR3 protein: CSVEEGASQHF; CDR3 DNA: TGCAGCGTTGAAGAGGGGGCCTCCCAGCATTTT
D gene: TRBD1; J gene: TRBJ2-1; clone size: -; V gene: TRBV25-1; CDR3 protein: CASSESRGYNEQFF; CDR3 DNA: TGTGCCAGCAGTGAATCCAGGGGGTACAATGAGCAGTTCTTC
D gene: -; J gene: TRBJ1-1; clone size: once; V gene: TRBV6-6; CDR3 protein: CASSYSPQTEAFF; CDR3 DNA: TGTGCCAGCAGTTACTCTCCGCAGACTGAAGCTTTCTTT
D gene: -; J gene: TRBJ1-4; clone size: -; V gene: TRBV19; CDR3 protein: CASSISSYATNEKLFF; CDR3 DNA: TGTGCCAGTAGTATTAGCAGTTATGCAACTAATGAAAAACTGTTTTTT
D gene: -; J gene: TRBJ1-2; clone size: few; V gene: TRBV7-8; CDR3 protein: CASTGNDYGYTF; CDR3 DNA: TGTGCCAGCACAGGCAACGACTATGGCTACACCTTC
D gene: -; J gene: TRBJ1-2; clone size: -; V gene: TRBV5-6; CDR3 protein: CASSLELSTPHGYTF; CDR3 DNA: TGTGCCAGCAGCTTGGAACTTTCTACGCCCCATGGCTACACCTTC
D gene: -; J gene: TRBJ1-5; clone size: few; V gene: TRBV2; CDR3 protein: CASSENSNQPQHF; CDR3 DNA: TGTGCCAGCAGTGAGAATAGCAATCAGCCCCAGCATTTT
D gene: TRBD1; J gene: TRBJ1-1; clone size: -; V gene: TRBV4-2; CDR3 protein: CASSQQDRGSRGTEAFF; CDR3 DNA: TGTGCCAGCAGCCAACAGGACAGGGGCTCAAGGGGCACTGAAGCTTTCTTT
D gene: -; J gene: TRBJ1-1; clone size: -; V gene: TRBV5-1; CDR3 protein: CASSLLSVNTEAFF; CDR3 DNA: TGCGCCAGCAGCTTGCTCTCGGTGAACACTGAAGCTTTCTTT
D gene: TRBD1; J gene: TRBJ2-5; clone size: -; V gene: TRBV6-5; CDR3 protein: CASSSVQGAVGTQYF; CDR3 DNA: TGTGCCAGCAGTTCCGTACAGGGGGCGGTTGGGACCCAGTACTTC
D gene: -; J gene: TRBJ2-3; clone size: -; V gene: TRBV7-3; CDR3 protein: CASSLTPKATQYF; CDR3 DNA: TGTGCCAGCAGCTTAACCCCTAAGGCTACGCAGTATTTT
D gene: -; J gene: TRBJ1-6; clone size: once; V gene: TRBV18; CDR3 protein: CASSPFPWGSYNSPLHF; CDR3 DNA: TGTGCCAGCTCACCCTTTCCTTGGGGCTCCTATAATTCACCCCTCCACTTT
D gene: TRBD1; J gene: TRBJ1-1; clone size: -; V gene: TRBV5-4; CDR3 protein: CASSSTGGNTEAFF; CDR3 DNA: TGTGCCAGCAGCTCTACAGGGGGGAACACTGAAGCTTTCTTT
D gene: -; J gene: TRBJ2-3; clone size: -; V gene: TRBV9; CDR3 protein: CASSPVTDTQYF; CDR3 DNA: TGTGCCAGCAGCCCAGTCACAGATACGCAGTATTTT
D gene: TRBD1; J gene: TRBJ1-2; clone size: -; V gene: TRBV11-1; CDR3 protein: CASSPNRGQGQPFIF; CDR3 DNA: TGTGCCAGCAGCCCGAATAGGGGACAGGGGCAACCGTTCATCTTC
D gene: -; J gene: TRBJ2-5; clone size: -; V gene: TRBV18; CDR3 protein: CASSPSQQETQYF; CDR3 DNA: TGTGCCAGCTCACCCTCACAACAAGAGACCCAGTACTTC
D gene: TRBD1; J gene: TRBJ1-4; clone size: -; V gene: TRBV9; CDR3 protein: CASSARTGADNEKLFF; CDR3 DNA: TGTGCCAGCAGCGCTAGAACAGGGGCAGATAATGAAAAACTGTTTTTT
D gene: TRBD1; J gene: TRBJ2-7; clone size: few; V gene: TRBV4-1; CDR3 protein: CASSLGTGSYEQYF; CDR3 DNA: TGCGCCAGCAGCCTGGGGACAGGCTCCTACGAGCAGTACTTC
D gene: -; J gene: TRBJ1-2; clone size: few; V gene: TRBV9; CDR3 protein: CASSVRGISNYGYTF; CDR3 DNA: TGTGCCAGCAGCGTCCGGGGGATCTCTAACTATGGCTACACCTTC